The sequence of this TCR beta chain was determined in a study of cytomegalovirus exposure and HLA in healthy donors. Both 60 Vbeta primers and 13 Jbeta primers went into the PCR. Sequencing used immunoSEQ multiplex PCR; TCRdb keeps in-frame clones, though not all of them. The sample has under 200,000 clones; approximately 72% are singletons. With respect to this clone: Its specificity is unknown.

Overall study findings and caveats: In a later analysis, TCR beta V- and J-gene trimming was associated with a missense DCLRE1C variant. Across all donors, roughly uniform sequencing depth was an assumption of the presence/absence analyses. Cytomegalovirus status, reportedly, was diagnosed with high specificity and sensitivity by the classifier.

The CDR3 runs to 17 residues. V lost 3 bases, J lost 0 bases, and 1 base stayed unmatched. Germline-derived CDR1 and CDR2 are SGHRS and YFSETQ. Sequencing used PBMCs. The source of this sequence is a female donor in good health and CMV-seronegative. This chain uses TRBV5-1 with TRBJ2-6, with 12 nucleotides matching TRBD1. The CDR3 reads CASSSGQGASGANVLTF. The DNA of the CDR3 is TGCGCCAGCAGCTCGGGACAGGGGGCCTCTGGGGCCAACGTCCTGACTTTC.